This passage covers 30 T cell receptor beta chains from one sample sequenced in a study of T cell responses to AZD1222 COVID-19 vaccine (dated by TCRdb to the early 2020s). The sample's time point label, decoded: baseline before first vaccination. The library was prepared using the immunoSEQ multiplex PCR assay. TCRdb's version of the immuneACCESS table is confined to in-frame rearrangements and falls short of the full clone set. An unresolved V gene accounts for under half of the shortfall where checked; the remainder is of unknown origin. Present in this sample are around 130,000 clones, roughly nine tenths of which were seen just once. The ten largest clones take up 2.8% of the sample. The specimen comprised peripheral blood, sampled on day 0 of AZD1222 vaccination. The receptors shown here come from an adult in good health.

The chain carries TRBV6-5 and TRBJ1-1, with 8 bases that match TRBD1. The CDR3 covers 13 residues. Germline V gene data show CDR1 as MNHEY and CDR2 as SVGAGI. After removal of 6 bases from V and 5 bases from J, the junction contained 5 bases not matched to a gene. The CDR3 DNA reads as TGTGCCAGCAGGGCTACAGGGGGAACTGAAGCTTTCTTT. This encodes CASRATGGTEAFF.

The gene calls are TRBV19 and TRBJ1-1; no clear D gene. Trimming stripped 2 bases from V and 7 bases from J, with 17 bases between. CDR1 LNHDA and CDR2 SQIVND come from the germline V gene (reference sequence). CDR3 length: 15 amino acids. The CDR3 DNA reads as TGTGCCAGTAGTATATACCGGGAGCGGGGAAATGAAGCTTTCTTT. This translates into CASSIYRERGNEAFF.

The chain couples TRBV10-3 to TRBJ1-2; D not certain. There are 14 residues in the CDR3. With 3 bases removed from V and 4 bases from J, the gap between germline ends came to 12 bases. Germline loops: CDR1 ENHRY, CDR2 SYGVKD. CDR3: CAISDVPGFYGYTF. For the CDR3, the DNA is TGTGCCATCAGTGACGTCCCGGGATTCTATGGCTACACCTTC.

V is TRBV6-5 and J is TRBJ2-7; 7 positions match TRBD2. Germline CDR1 reads MNHEY; CDR2 reads SVGAGI. The CDR3 is 13 residues long. V lost 8 bases to trimming and J lost 3 bases; unmatched junction nucleotides: 7. The CDR3 sequence: CASGASGYYEQYF. The CDR3, as DNA: TGTGCCAGCGGGGCTAGCGGATACTACGAGCAGTACTTC.

V is TRBV29-1 and J is TRBJ2-7, with no clear D. Germline V lookup: CDR1 SQVTM, CDR2 ANQGSEA. Trimming left V 4 bases short and J 0 bases short, with 10 bases between. This CDR3 is 13 amino acids long. For the CDR3, the DNA is TGCAGCGTTGCAGTCAGACGCTCCTACGAGCAGTACTTC. As protein: CSVAVRRSYEQYF.

The V call is TRBV3-1 (or the pseudogene TRBV3-2), the J call TRBJ2-1; no clear D gene. CDR3 length equals 19 residues. CDR1 and CDR2 (germline): LGHDT, YNNKEL (reference sequence). Trimming took off 0 bases at V and 0 bases at J, with 18 bases between the two ends. CDR3 coding DNA: TGTGCCAGCAGCCAAGATTTACGGCGCTTTGAAAGCTCCTACAATGAGCAGTTCTTC. Its translation: CASSQDLRRFESSYNEQFF.

This chain connects TRBV29-1 to TRBJ1-2; TRBD1 might be the D (5 bases). Looked up from germline, CDR1 is SQVTM and CDR2 is ANQGSEA. V lost 4 bases, J lost 4 bases, and 10 bases lay in between. The CDR3 runs to 12 residues. CDR3 protein: CSVVAGVYGYTF. CDR3 nucleotides: TGCAGCGTTGTAGCGGGGGTCTATGGCTACACCTTC. Full variable domain (outside the CDR3, taken from reference TRBV29-1 and TRBJ1-2): SAVISQKPSRDICQRGTSLTIQCQVDSQVTMMFWYRQQPGQSLTLIATANQGSEATYESGFVIDKFPISRPNLTFSTLTVSNMSPEDSSIYLCSVVAGVYGYTFGSGTRLTVV.

This clone has just a few counts. CDR3 coding DNA: TGTGCCAGCTCACCACCGATGGGGTGGGCCTACGAGCAGTACTTC. Translation: CASSPPMGWAYEQYF. The V call is TRBV18, the J call TRBJ2-7; D is ambiguous. The germline CDR1 and CDR2 sequences are KGHSH and LQKENI. The CDR3 has 15 residues. V was shortened by 0 bases and J by 2 bases, with 11 bases between the two germline ends. Filled out from reference TRBV18 and TRBJ2-7, the complete variable domain reads NAGVMQNPRHLVRRRGQEARLRCSPMKGHSHVYWYRQLPEEGLKFMVYLQKENIIDESGMPKERFSAEFPKEGPSILRIQQVVRGDSAAYFCASSPPMGWAYEQYFGPGTRLTVT.

This clone has just one count. The chain joins TRBV3-1 (or the pseudogene TRBV3-2) to TRBJ1-5; no clear D gene. V shed 3 bases and J shed 5 bases, with 17 bases lying between them. CDR1 is LGHDT, CDR2 YNNKEL, per germline (reference sequence). The CDR3 covers 16 residues. The CDR3 DNA reads as TGTGCCAGCAGCCAGTCTTCCGAGGCCCCCTATCAGCCCCAGCATTTT. Protein product: CASSQSSEAPYQPQHF.

The chain employs TRBV5-1 and TRBJ2-3; perhaps TRBD2 as D (5 bases). Germline V gene data show CDR1 as SGHRS and CDR2 as YFSETQ. The CDR3 spans 14 residues. The ends were cut back, 0 bases at V and 2 bases at J, with 7 bases in the middle. DNA of the CDR3: TGCGCCAGCAGCTTGGACGGGAACACAGATACGCAGTATTTT. It specifies CASSLDGNTDTQYF.

The chain is built from TRBV4-1 and TRBJ2-7, with D possibly being TRBD2 (6 bases). The germline V gene has CDR1 MGHRA and CDR2 YSYEKL. V was clipped by 0 bases and J by 7 bases, with 13 bases between them. CDR3 length: 14 amino acids. The DNA of the CDR3 is TGCGCCAGCAGCCAAGATCCCACTAGCCGGGAGCAGTACTTC. It specifies CASSQDPTSREQYF.

This clone was detected only once. V gene TRBV4-1 combines with J gene TRBJ1-3, with a weak D call TRBD1 (6 bases). Germline V gene data show CDR1 as MGHRA and CDR2 as YSYEKL. V lost 8 bases and J lost 0, with 17 bases in between. The length of the CDR3 is 16 residues. DNA of the CDR3: TGCGCCAGCGGCAACGGACAGACGATCTCTGGAAACACCATATATTTT. Translation gives CASGNGQTISGNTIYF.

The chain is built from TRBV9 and TRBJ1-1, with D perhaps TRBD1 (6 bases). Germline V lookup: CDR1 SGDLS, CDR2 YYNGEE. The V and J ends lost 3 bases and 2 bases respectively, with 8 bases between them. This CDR3 has 13 amino acids. This CDR3 is CASSAGTNTEAFF. The CDR3, as DNA: TGTGCCAGCAGCGCCGGGACAAACACTGAAGCTTTCTTT.

This clone was detected a few times. This chain uses TRBV28 with TRBJ2-7; D is uncertain. This CDR3 contains 11 residues. Trimming removed 6 bases from V and 7 bases from J, with 10 bases in between. Germline V CDR1 and CDR2: MDHEN, SYDVKM. The CDR3 reads CASRSVWEQYF. The CDR3 DNA sequence: TGTGCCAGCAGGTCGGTGTGGGAGCAGTACTTC.

The chain recombines TRBV9 with TRBJ1-2; weak D call: TRBD1 (6 bases). Deletions cut 0 bases from V and 7 bases from J, with 13 bases between. CDR3 length: 14 amino acids. Germline V gene lookup returns CDR1 SGDLS and CDR2 YYNGEE. CDR3 amino acids: CASSVGRGFPGYTF. CDR3 nucleotide sequence: TGTGCCAGCAGCGTAGGAAGGGGGTTTCCTGGCTACACCTTC.

This clone was observed a handful of times. The genes are TRBV3-1 (or the pseudogene TRBV3-2) and TRBJ1-1; D not certain. V lost 2 bases, J lost 2 bases, and 15 bases lay in between. CDR1 LGHDT and CDR2 YNNKEL come from the germline V gene (reference sequence). The CDR3 spans 16 residues. In nucleotides, the CDR3 is TGTGCCAGCAGCCAACAATTCTCAGGATTAAACACTGAAGCTTTCTTT. Amino acids: CASSQQFSGLNTEAFF.

This clone showed up just once. The chain joins TRBV29-1 to TRBJ2-2, with 8 nucleotides matching TRBD1. Germline V gene lookup returns CDR1 SQVTM and CDR2 ANQGSEA. V was clipped by 4 bases and J by 2 bases; unmatched bases: 9. The CDR3 loop spans 16 amino acids. The CDR3 DNA reads TGCAGCGTTGTGGGCCTGCAGGGGGCTAACACCGGGGAGCTGTTTTTT. Its translation is CSVVGLQGANTGELFF.

The chain links TRBV7-3 to TRBJ2-7, with TRBD2 identical over 7 bases. The germline CDR1 and CDR2 sequences are SGHTA and FQGTGA. The CDR3 runs to 14 residues. With 3 bases clipped from V and 5 bases from J, the junction kept 7 bases outside the gene matches. The CDR3 DNA reads TGTGCCAGCAGCTTGGGCGGGAGCTGGGACGAGCAGTACTTC. This translates into CASSLGGSWDEQYF.

The V and J genes are TRBV11-3 and TRBJ2-2, with 7 bases identical to TRBD1. Germline V gives CDR1 SGHNT, CDR2 YENEEA. The CDR3 consists of 15 residues. Trimming took 5 bases from V and 1 from J; bases not matched to a gene: 4. This CDR3 is CASSRDSQNTGELFF. CDR3 sequence (DNA): TGTGCCAGCAGCCGGGACAGCCAGAACACCGGGGAGCTGTTTTTT.

The chain links TRBV6-5 to TRBJ1-1; D remains ambiguous. This CDR3 is 13 amino acids long. Germline-derived CDR1 and CDR2 are MNHEY and SVGAGI. The V end lost 5 bases, the J end lost 1 base, and 8 bases lay between the germline ends. CDR3 loop: CASSNTQNTEAFF. The CDR3 coding sequence is TGTGCCAGCAGTAATACACAGAACACTGAAGCTTTCTTT.

This chain uses TRBV7-2 with TRBJ2-1; D may be TRBD2 (6 bases). V lost 5 bases and J 0 bases, leaving 17 bases between the germline ends. Germline CDR1 reads SGHTA; CDR2 reads FQGNSA. The CDR3 covers 17 residues. The CDR3 nucleotides read TGTGCCAGCAGCCCAGCCGCGGGGTTGGGCTCCTACAATGAGCAGTTCTTC. It is translated as CASSPAAGLGSYNEQFF.

V and J are TRBV10-1 and TRBJ1-6; D ambiguous. V lost 9 bases and J 5 bases, leaving 11 bases between the germline ends. The CDR3 has 13 amino acids. The V gene's germline CDR1 is WNHNN and CDR2 SYGVQD (reference sequence). The chain's CDR3 is CASSTGHNSPLHF. Here the CDR3 DNA reads TGCGCCAGTTCGACCGGTCATAATTCACCCCTCCACTTT.

This clone was seen once. The chain joins TRBV27 to TRBJ2-2; 8 bases fit TRBD2. This CDR3 has 16 residues. Trimming cost V 3 bases and J 1 base; bases outside gene matches: 4. Looked up from germline, CDR1 is MNHEY and CDR2 is SMNVEV (reference sequence). This CDR3 reads CASSFSLAGNTGELFF. CDR3 nucleotide sequence: TGTGCCAGCAGTTTTTCCCTAGCGGGGAACACCGGGGAGCTGTTTTTT.

The genes are TRBV2 and TRBJ2-5; 10 positions match TRBD1. V was pared by 5 bases and J by 5 bases, with 8 bases of the junction left unmatched. The germline V gene encodes CDR1 SNHLY and CDR2 FYNNEI. The length of the CDR3 is 15 residues. The CDR3 DNA sequence: TGTGCCAGCAGTACGGACAGGGGGACTTTGGAGACCCAGTACTTC. This codes for CASSTDRGTLETQYF.

A single count supports this clone. The rearrangement uses TRBV19 and TRBJ2-6; the match to TRBD1 covers 10 bases. With V trimmed by 10 bases and J by 0 bases, 9 bases remained unmatched. CDR3 length: 17 residues. Looked up from germline, CDR1 is LNHDA and CDR2 is SQIVND (reference sequence). CDR3 DNA sequence: TGTGCCACCAATCCGGGACAGGGGAGCTCTGGGGCCAACGTCCTGACTTTC. Protein sequence: CATNPGQGSSGANVLTF.

This chain links TRBV6-5 with TRBJ1-4; 9 positions match TRBD1. J lost 6 bases, V lost 0 bases, and 2 bases had no gene match. Germline CDR1 MNHEY, CDR2 SVGAGI. The CDR3 sequence is 15 residues long. The CDR3 DNA sequence: TGTGCCAGCAGTTACTCCACAGGGGGCCATGAAAAACTGTTTTTT. Translation: CASSYSTGGHEKLFF.

This chain connects TRBV7-7 to TRBJ2-2; a possible D gene is TRBD1 (6 bases). Trimming removed 11 bases at V and 6 bases at J, with 25 bases between. This CDR3 contains 16 residues. The V gene's germline CDR1 is SSHAT and CDR2 FNYEAQ (reference sequence). This CDR3 is CAVLWGPGLKSGELFF. The DNA for the CDR3 is TGTGCCGTGCTTTGGGGGCCAGGGCTTAAGTCCGGGGAGCTGTTTTTT.

The rearrangement uses TRBV6-1 and TRBJ1-4; weak D call: TRBD1 (6 bases). Germline lookup yields CDR1 MNHNS and CDR2 SASEGT. V was clipped by 0 bases and J by 4 bases, with 12 bases between them. This CDR3 has 16 residues. The CDR3 sequence: CASSEAQGLVNEKLFF. CDR3 bases: TGTGCCAGCAGTGAAGCTCAGGGGCTTGTTAATGAAAAACTGTTTTTT.

The chain recombines TRBV29-1 with TRBJ1-1; D may be TRBD1 (6 bases). CDR1 and CDR2 (germline): SQVTM, ANQGSEA. The CDR3 sequence is 14 residues long. V was pared by 7 bases and J by 1 base, with 16 bases between. For the CDR3, the DNA is TGCAGCGGGAGTAGGGGACAAGCGAACACTGAAGCTTTCTTT. The encoded protein is CSGSRGQANTEAFF.

V and J are TRBV6-1 and TRBJ1-6, with D possibly matching TRBD1 (6 bases). This CDR3 is built from 15 residues. With 1 base removed from V and 2 bases from J, the gap between germline ends came to 6 bases. CDR1 is MNHNS, CDR2 SASEGT, per germline. CDR3: CASSEGQAYNSPLHF. In nucleotides, the CDR3 is TGTGCCAGCAGTGAAGGACAGGCCTATAATTCACCCCTCCACTTT.